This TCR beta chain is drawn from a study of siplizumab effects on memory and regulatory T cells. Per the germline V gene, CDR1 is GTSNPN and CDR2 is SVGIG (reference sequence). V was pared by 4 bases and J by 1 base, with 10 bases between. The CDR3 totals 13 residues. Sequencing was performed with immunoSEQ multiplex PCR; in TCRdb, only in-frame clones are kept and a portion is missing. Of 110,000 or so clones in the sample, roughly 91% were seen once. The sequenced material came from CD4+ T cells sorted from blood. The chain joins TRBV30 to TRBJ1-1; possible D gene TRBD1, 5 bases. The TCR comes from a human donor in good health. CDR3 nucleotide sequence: TGTGCCTGGAACCTAGACAGGAACACTGAAGCTTTCTTT. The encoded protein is CAWNLDRNTEAFF. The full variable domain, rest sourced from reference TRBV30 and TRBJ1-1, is SQTIHQWPATLVQPVGSPLSLECTVEGTSNPNLYWYRQAAGRGLQLLFYSVGIGQISSEVPQNLSASRPQDRQFILSSKKLLLSDSGFYLCAWNLDRNTEAFFGQGTRLTVV.